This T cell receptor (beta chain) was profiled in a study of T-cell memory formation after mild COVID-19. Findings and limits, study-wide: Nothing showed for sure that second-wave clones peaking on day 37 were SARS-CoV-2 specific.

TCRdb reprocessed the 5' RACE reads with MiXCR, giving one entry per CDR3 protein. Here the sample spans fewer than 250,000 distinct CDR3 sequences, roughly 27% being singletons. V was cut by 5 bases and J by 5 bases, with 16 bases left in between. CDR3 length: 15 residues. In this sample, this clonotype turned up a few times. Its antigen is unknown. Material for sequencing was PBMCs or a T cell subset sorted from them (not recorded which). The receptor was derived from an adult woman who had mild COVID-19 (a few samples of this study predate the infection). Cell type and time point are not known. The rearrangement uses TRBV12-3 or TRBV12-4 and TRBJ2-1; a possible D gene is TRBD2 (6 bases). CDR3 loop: CASSKSGTANNEQFF. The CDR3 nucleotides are TGTGCCAGCAGTAAATCGGGGACTGCCAACAATGAGCAGTTCTTC.